This T cell receptor beta chain was recorded in a study of tissue T cells after allogeneic stem cell transplantation. Study-wide results and caveats: Blood and spleen captured only part of the tissue TCR repertoire. Across patients, clones rarely overlapped, yet motif clusters were shared tissue-specifically. Anatomically similar tissues had similar TCR repertoires within each patient.

The CDR3 consists of 16 residues. V gave up 3 bases and J gave up 2 bases; unmatched junction bases: 4. CDR1 and CDR2 (germline): SGHDT, YYEEEE. Remarks on this clone: As yet, its antigen is unknown.

Sequencing of TCRbeta CDR3 at survey depth gave sequences and template counts. The protocol was immunoSEQ multiplex PCR, while the TCRdb copy is restricted to in-frame clones and leaves out a portion. The sample records 5,500 to 7,500 clones, just under 70% being singletons. This TCR was recovered from a woman aged 18-55 years with breast cancer. The material was tissue from the stomach, obtained at autopsy. The V gene is TRBV5-6, the J gene TRBJ2-5; TRBD2 agrees at 13 bases. CDR3 region: CASSSTGLAGQETQYF. The CDR3 nucleotides read TGTGCCAGCAGCTCAACGGGACTAGCGGGACAAGAGACCCAGTACTTC.